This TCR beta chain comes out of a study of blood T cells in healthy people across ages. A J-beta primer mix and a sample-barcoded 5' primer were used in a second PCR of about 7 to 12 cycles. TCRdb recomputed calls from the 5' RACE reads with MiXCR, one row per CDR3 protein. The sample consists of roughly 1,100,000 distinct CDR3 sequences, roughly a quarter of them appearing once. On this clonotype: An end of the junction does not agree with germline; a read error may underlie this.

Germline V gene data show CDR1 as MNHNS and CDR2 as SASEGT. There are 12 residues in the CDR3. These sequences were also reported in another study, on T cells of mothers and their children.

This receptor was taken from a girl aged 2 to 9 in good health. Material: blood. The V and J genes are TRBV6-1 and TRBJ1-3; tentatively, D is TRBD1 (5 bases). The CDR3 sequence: CASSEGEIRGPF. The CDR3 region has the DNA TGTGCCAGCAGTGAAGGCGAGATCCGGGGCCCCTTT.